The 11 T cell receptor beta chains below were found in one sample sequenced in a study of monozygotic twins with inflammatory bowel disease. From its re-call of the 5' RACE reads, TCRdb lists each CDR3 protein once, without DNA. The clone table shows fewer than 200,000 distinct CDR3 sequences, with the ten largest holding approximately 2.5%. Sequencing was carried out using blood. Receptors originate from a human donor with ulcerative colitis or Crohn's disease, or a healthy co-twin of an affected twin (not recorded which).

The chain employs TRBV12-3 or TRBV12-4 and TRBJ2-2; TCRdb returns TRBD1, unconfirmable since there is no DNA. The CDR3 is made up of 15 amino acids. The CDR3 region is CASSFTGSGTGELFF.

CDR3 protein: CASSLVPSRETQYF. The rearrangement uses TRBV11-2 and TRBJ2-5; the D gene TCRdb calls, TRBD2, cannot be checked with no DNA. In germline, CDR1 is SGHAT, CDR2 FQNNGV. This CDR3 spans 14 amino acids.

This CDR3 is CASSLWSTGEKLFF. V usage is TRBV12-3 or TRBV12-4 and J usage is TRBJ1-4. This CDR3 has 14 amino acids.

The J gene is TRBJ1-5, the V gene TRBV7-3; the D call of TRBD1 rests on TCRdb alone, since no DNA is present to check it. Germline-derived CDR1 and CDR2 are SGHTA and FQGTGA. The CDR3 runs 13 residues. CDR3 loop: CASSLTRDQPQHF.

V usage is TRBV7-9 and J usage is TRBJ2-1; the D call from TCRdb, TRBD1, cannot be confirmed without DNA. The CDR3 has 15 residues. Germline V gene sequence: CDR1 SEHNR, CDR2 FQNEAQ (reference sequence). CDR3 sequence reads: CASSLSREFRNEQFF.

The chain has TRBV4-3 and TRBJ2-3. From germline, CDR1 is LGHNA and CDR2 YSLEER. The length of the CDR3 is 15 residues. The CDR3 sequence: CASSQDPRDTDTQYF.

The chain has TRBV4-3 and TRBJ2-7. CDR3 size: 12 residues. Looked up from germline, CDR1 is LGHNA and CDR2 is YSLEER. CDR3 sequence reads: CASSLIGGEQYF.

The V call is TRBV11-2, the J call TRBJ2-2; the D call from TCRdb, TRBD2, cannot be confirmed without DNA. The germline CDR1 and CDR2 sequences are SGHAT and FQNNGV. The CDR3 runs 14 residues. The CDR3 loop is CASSSLAGTGELFF.

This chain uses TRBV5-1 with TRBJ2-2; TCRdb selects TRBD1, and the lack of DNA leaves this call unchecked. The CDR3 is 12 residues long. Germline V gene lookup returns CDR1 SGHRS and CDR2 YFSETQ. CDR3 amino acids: CASSYPGRELFF. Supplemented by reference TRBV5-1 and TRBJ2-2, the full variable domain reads KAGVTQTPRYLIKTRGQQVTLSCSPISGHRSVSWYQQTPGQGLQFLFEYFSETQRNKGNFPGRFSGRQFSNSRSEMNVSTLELGDSALYLCASSYPGRELFFGEGSRLTVL.

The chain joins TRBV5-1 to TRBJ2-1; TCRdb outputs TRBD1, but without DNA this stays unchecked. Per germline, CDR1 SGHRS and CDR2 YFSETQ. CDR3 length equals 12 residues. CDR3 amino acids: CASSLDTGAQFF.

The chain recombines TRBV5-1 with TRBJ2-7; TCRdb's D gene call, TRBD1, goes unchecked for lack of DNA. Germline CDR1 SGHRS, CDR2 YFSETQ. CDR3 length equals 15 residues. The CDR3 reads CASAARDPESYEQYF. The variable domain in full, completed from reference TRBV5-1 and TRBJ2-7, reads KAGVTQTPRYLIKTRGQQVTLSCSPISGHRSVSWYQQTPGQGLQFLFEYFSETQRNKGNFPGRFSGRQFSNSRSEMNVSTLELGDSALYLCASAARDPESYEQYFGPGTRLTVT.